Each of the 15 T cell receptor beta chains below was sequenced from the same sample in a study of T cell changes during pregnancy in multiple sclerosis. TCRdb's copy holds only in-frame clones and misses some; the assay was immunoSEQ multiplex PCR. The sample lists 10,000 to 12,000 clones; more than 85% were seen once. The sample consisted of CD8+ T cells from peripheral blood mononuclear cells, taken in the first trimester of pregnancy. The receptor source for this set is a female donor in good health, enrolled as a control in a pregnancy study.

The chain links TRBV5-6 to TRBJ1-5; D is undetermined. The CDR3 totals 14 residues. The germline V gene has CDR1 SGHDT and CDR2 YYEEEE. The V end was cut by 3 bases, the J end by 0 bases, with 7 bases between. CDR3 in amino acids: CASSYSYSNQPQHF. CDR3 in DNA: TGTGCCAGCAGCTATAGTTATAGCAATCAGCCCCAGCATTTT.

The chain employs TRBV7-3 and TRBJ1-1, with 11 nucleotides matching TRBD1. Germline loops: CDR1 SGHTA, CDR2 FQGTGA. This CDR3 comprises 16 residues. Trimming took 1 base from V and 4 from J; bases not matched to a gene: 5. The chain's CDR3 is CASSLRSGTGGTEAFF. The CDR3, as DNA: TGTGCCAGCAGCTTAAGGTCAGGGACAGGGGGCACTGAAGCTTTCTTT.

This clone was seen more than once but under ten times. J is TRBJ2-3 and V is TRBV6-4; 8 positions match TRBD2. Germline V lookup: CDR1 MRHNA, CDR2 SNTAGT. The trim removed 3 bases at V and 1 base at J, leaving 0 bases unmatched. The CDR3 has 14 amino acids. This chain's CDR3 is CASSERGGTDTQYF. CDR3 nucleotide sequence: TGTGCCAGCAGTGAGCGGGGGGGCACAGATACGCAGTATTTT.

The chain recombines TRBV6-4 with TRBJ2-3; the match to TRBD1 covers 7 bases. The CDR3 runs to 14 residues. Trimming at V came to 3 bases and at J to 1 base, leaving 1 base not matched to a gene. Germline CDR1 is MRHNA and CDR2 is SNTAGT. The CDR3 DNA reads TGTGCCAGCAGTGAAACAGGGGGCACAGATACGCAGTATTTT. Encoded protein: CASSETGGTDTQYF.

The rearrangement joins TRBV27 to TRBJ2-3, with D uncertain. V was cut by 4 bases and J by 5 bases, with 25 bases left in between. CDR1 and CDR2 from the germline V gene are MNHEY and SMNVEV (reference sequence). CDR3 length equals 18 residues. In DNA, the CDR3 is TGTGCCAGCAGTTGGGTCACTAATGGCGGAGAAGCTGAAGATACGCAGTATTTT. Its protein is CASSWVTNGGEAEDTQYF.

The V gene is TRBV29-1, the J gene TRBJ1-5; 11 bases fit TRBD1. The junction had 4 bases not matched to a gene; V was cut back by 6 bases and J by 3 bases. CDR1 is SQVTM, CDR2 ANQGSEA, per germline. CDR3 size: 14 residues. CDR3 protein: CSVWTGGLNQPQHF. Written as DNA, the CDR3 is TGCAGCGTGTGGACAGGGGGCCTCAATCAGCCCCAGCATTTT.

V is TRBV4-2 and J is TRBJ1-1, with D maybe TRBD1 (6 bases). V lost 4 bases and J lost 0, with 12 bases in between. The V gene's germline CDR1 is LGHNA and CDR2 YNFKEQ. The CDR3 is made up of 15 amino acids. The CDR3 DNA reads TGTGCCAGCAGCCTAGGGGGAGAAATGAACACTGAAGCTTTCTTT. This gives the protein CASSLGGEMNTEAFF.

The chain employs TRBV15 and TRBJ2-6, with TRBD1 matching 9 bases. The germline V gene has CDR1 LNHNV and CDR2 YYDKDF (reference sequence). The CDR3 contains 19 residues. V gave up 3 bases and J gave up 0 bases; unmatched junction bases: 9. Here the CDR3 DNA reads TGTGCCACCAGCAGCCCCCCCGGGACAGGGTACTCTGGGGCCAACGTCCTGACTTTC. This sequence encodes CATSSPPGTGYSGANVLTF. Supplemented by reference TRBV15 and TRBJ2-6, the full variable domain reads DAMVIQNPRYQVTQFGKPVTLSCSQTLNHNVMYWYQQKSSQAPKLLFHYYDKDFNNEADTPDNFQSRRPNTSFCFLDIRSPGLGDTAMYLCATSSPPGTGYSGANVLTFGAGSRLTVL.

The V call is TRBV19, the J call TRBJ2-3; D remains unclear. The V end was cut by 7 bases, the J end by 0 bases, with 14 bases between. The CDR3 length is 15 residues. Germline lookup yields CDR1 LNHDA and CDR2 SQIVND (reference sequence). The CDR3, as DNA: TGTGCCAGTACCCCTTATCTCTCTAGCACAGATACGCAGTATTTT. Protein product: CASTPYLSSTDTQYF.

The chain combines TRBV9 with TRBJ2-7; 7 positions match TRBD2. Trimming at V came to 0 bases and at J to 2 bases, leaving 5 bases not matched to a gene. In germline, CDR1 is SGDLS, CDR2 YYNGEE. The CDR3 spans 15 residues. The CDR3 spells CASSVEGGSAYEQYF. CDR3 in DNA: TGTGCCAGCAGCGTAGAGGGAGGGAGCGCCTACGAGCAGTACTTC.

The rearrangement uses TRBV9 and TRBJ1-1; D possibly corresponds to TRBD1 (5 bases). The germline V gene encodes CDR1 SGDLS and CDR2 YYNGEE. With 2 bases removed from V and 6 bases from J, the gap between germline ends came to 11 bases. This CDR3 is 13 amino acids long. CDR3 loop: CASSVSTGSEAFF. The CDR3 region has the DNA TGTGCCAGCAGCGTTAGTACAGGCTCTGAAGCTTTCTTT.

The CDR3 sequence: CASSQHGGTQETQYF. DNA for the CDR3: TGTGCCAGCAGCCAGCACGGCGGGACCCAAGAGACCCAGTACTTC. The chain joins TRBV7-3 to TRBJ2-5, with D perhaps TRBD2 (6 bases). CDR1 is SGHTA, CDR2 FQGTGA, per germline. Trimming shortened V by 5 bases and J by 1 base, and 14 bases separated the two germline ends. The CDR3 runs to 15 residues.

This clone occurred once. The V and J genes are TRBV5-6 and TRBJ1-3; unclear D gene. The V gene lost 0 bases and the J gene lost 0 bases, with 4 bases spanning the gap. Germline V CDR1 and CDR2: SGHDT, YYEEEE. The length of the CDR3 is 14 residues. Here the CDR3 reads CASSLVLSGNTIYF. CDR3 in DNA: TGTGCCAGCAGCTTGGTCCTCTCTGGAAACACCATATATTTT.

The chain is built from TRBV5-6 and TRBJ2-3, with 8 bases identical to TRBD1. Germline values: CDR1 SGHDT, CDR2 YYEEEE. J gave up 0 bases and V 4 bases, and 7 bases lay outside the gene matches. This CDR3 comprises 16 residues. The CDR3 DNA sequence: TGTGCCAGCAGCCCCGGACAGGGCACTAGCACAGATACGCAGTATTTT. As protein: CASSPGQGTSTDTQYF. The whole variable domain, remainder taken from reference TRBV5-6 and TRBJ2-3, is DAGVTQSPTHLIKTRGQQVTLRCSPKSGHDTVSWYQQALGQGPQFIFQYYEEEERQRGNFPDRFSGHQFPNYSSELNVNALLLGDSALYLCASSPGQGTSTDTQYFGPGTRLTVL.

In this sample, this clone turned up once. The chain carries TRBV9 and TRBJ2-5, with D possibly being TRBD2 (7 bases). Germline CDR1 reads SGDLS; CDR2 reads YYNGEE. CDR3 size: 17 residues. V shed 4 bases and J shed 2 bases, with 21 bases lying between them. As DNA, the CDR3 is TGTGCCAGCAGCCCTTTGGGGCGGGGGCCGTCACAAGAGACCCAGTACTTC. This codes for CASSPLGRGPSQETQYF.